Below, 14 T cell receptor beta chains from the same sample are listed, as sequenced in a study of shared clonotypes between healthy human individuals. Sequenced by immunoSEQ multiplex PCR; TCRdb stores in-frame clones only, minus some. The sample includes some 2,000,000 clones, 95% of them seen just once. The material sequenced was naive CD4+ T cells sorted from blood. Subset meaning: CD45RA+ positively selected. The receptors were sampled from a man in his late teens or twenties in good health.

This chain uses TRBV5-1 with TRBJ1-3, with 7 nucleotides matching TRBD1. In germline, CDR1 is SGHRS, CDR2 YFSETQ. The CDR3 contains 17 residues. J gave up 1 base and V 4 bases, and 11 bases lay outside the gene matches. CDR3 loop: CASSPTGQGGSGNTIYF. CDR3 DNA: TGCGCCAGCAGCCCGACAGGGCAAGGGGGTTCTGGAAACACCATATATTTT.

The rearrangement joins TRBV7-2 to TRBJ1-1; D possibly corresponds to TRBD1 (5 bases). The CDR3 is made up of 14 amino acids. CDR1 is SGHTA and CDR2 is FQGNSA in the germline V gene. V was shortened by 2 bases and J by 1 base, with 8 bases between the two germline ends. CDR3 DNA: TGTGCCAGCAGCTTACCACAGGCGAACACTGAAGCTTTCTTT. Translated: CASSLPQANTEAFF.

V is TRBV27 and J is TRBJ1-4, with 7 bases matching TRBD1. CDR1 is MNHEY and CDR2 is SMNVEV in the germline V gene (reference sequence). The length of the CDR3 is 15 residues. The V gene end was trimmed by 3 bases and the J gene end by 5 bases; junction bases not matched to a gene: 6. The CDR3 reads CASSLTTGMNEKLFF. The CDR3 DNA sequence: TGTGCCAGCAGTTTGACGACAGGGATGAATGAAAAACTGTTTTTT.

The gene calls are TRBV19 and TRBJ1-5; 8 nucleotides line up with TRBD1. CDR1 is LNHDA, CDR2 SQIVND, per germline (reference sequence). V shed 4 bases, J shed 9 bases, and the junction held 17 bases outside the gene matches. CDR3 length: 17 residues. The CDR3 loop reads CASSSIVGTGQGGPQHF. The CDR3 DNA follows: TGTGCCAGTAGTAGTATAGTCGGTACTGGACAGGGAGGGCCCCAGCATTTT. Full variable domain (outside the CDR3, taken from reference TRBV19 and TRBJ1-5): DGGITQSPKYLFRKEGQNVTLSCEQNLNHDAMYWYRQDPGQGLRLIYYSQIVNDFQKGDIAEGYSVSREKKESFPLTVTSAQKNPTAFYLCASSSIVGTGQGGPQHFGDGTRLSIL.

The V gene is TRBV10-2, the J gene TRBJ1-2; possible D gene TRBD1, 5 bases. V was clipped by 1 base and J by 4 bases, with 13 bases between them. The CDR3 has 15 residues. Germline CDR1 WSHSY, CDR2 SAAADI. CDR3 sequence reads: CASSEFGTARYGYTF. The CDR3 DNA reads TGCGCCAGCAGTGAGTTCGGGACCGCCCGCTATGGCTACACCTTC.

CDR3 in amino acids: CASSPGTSGSSYNEQFF. Written as DNA, the CDR3 is TGTGCCAGCTCACCAGGGACTAGCGGGAGCTCCTACAATGAGCAGTTCTTC. This chain uses TRBV18 with TRBJ2-1; 14 positions match TRBD2. The CDR3 contains 17 residues. With V trimmed by 2 bases and J by 0 bases, 0 bases remained unmatched. Germline V gene lookup returns CDR1 KGHSH and CDR2 LQKENI.

Only one count was recorded for this clone. V gene TRBV9 combines with J gene TRBJ2-7, with 10 positions matching TRBD1. Germline lookup yields CDR1 SGDLS and CDR2 YYNGEE. V was clipped by 0 bases and J by 4 bases; unmatched bases: 7. This CDR3 is 16 amino acids long. This CDR3 reads CASSVGLGQGRYEQYF. The CDR3 bases are TGTGCCAGCAGCGTAGGGTTGGGACAGGGGAGATACGAGCAGTACTTC.

For this clone: Distinct nucleotide sequences in the sample also encode this CDR3. The chain has TRBV5-1 and TRBJ1-5; D is uncertain. V lost 3 bases to trimming and J lost 2 bases, with 9 bases between them. Germline CDR1 reads SGHRS; CDR2 reads YFSETQ. The CDR3 covers 14 residues. CDR3 in DNA: TGCGCCAGCAGCTCGGACGGTGGCAATCAGCCCCAGCATTTT. Amino acids: CASSSDGGNQPQHF.

The V and J genes are TRBV7-2 and TRBJ2-4; no definite D call. The CDR3 has 15 residues. Trimming took 0 bases from V and 0 from J, leaving 6 bases between them. Germline CDR1 and CDR2: SGHTA and FQGNSA. The CDR3 region is CASSLAFLAKNIQYF. The CDR3 DNA sequence: TGTGCCAGCAGCTTAGCGTTTCTAGCCAAAAACATTCAGTACTTC.

The chain has TRBV9 and TRBJ2-3; D remains ambiguous. CDR1 and CDR2 (germline): SGDLS, YYNGEE. The CDR3 is 13 amino acids. V lost 0 bases and J lost 3, with 5 bases in between. DNA for the CDR3: TGTGCCAGCAGCGTAGGGCAGACAGATACGCAGTATTTT. This codes for CASSVGQTDTQYF. The complete variable domain, with remaining parts taken from reference TRBV9 and TRBJ2-3, reads DSGVTQTPKHLITATGQRVTLRCSPRSGDLSVYWYQQSLDQGLQFLIQYYNGEERAKGNILERFSAQQFPDLHSELNLSSLELGDSALYFCASSVGQTDTQYFGPGTRLTVL.

This chain connects TRBV5-8 to TRBJ1-2, with a tentative D call TRBD1 (5 bases). The CDR3 has 13 amino acids. The V end lost 2 bases, the J end lost 7 bases, and 12 bases lay between the germline ends. CDR1 and CDR2 from the germline V gene are SGHTS and YDEGEE. The CDR3 nucleotides read TGTGCCAGCAGCTTCTCCAGGGAGGTTGGCTACACCTTC. Encoded protein: CASSFSREVGYTF.

About this clone: A read error may account for a junction end that differs from germline. V gene TRBV5-6 combines with J gene TRBJ2-1, with 8 bases that match TRBD2. Germline values: CDR1 SGHDT, CDR2 YYEEEE. This CDR3 is 13 amino acids long. CDR3 coding DNA: TGTGCCACCAGCGGCGGGAGGAGAACTGAGCAGTTCTTC. As protein: CATSGGRRTEQFF. The full variable domain, rest sourced from reference TRBV5-6 and TRBJ2-1, is DAGVTQSPTHLIKTRGQQVTLRCSPKSGHDTVSWYQQALGQGPQFIFQYYEEEERQRGNFPDRFSGHQFPNYSSELNVNALLLGDSALYLCATSGGRRTEQFFGPGTRLTVL.

This chain connects TRBV5-8 to TRBJ2-7; 7 nucleotides agree with TRBD2. The CDR3 has 15 amino acids. The J segment lost 0 bases and the V segment lost 5 bases, leaving 8 bases of the junction unmatched. Germline V CDR1 and CDR2: SGHTS, YDEGEE. CDR3 bases: TGTGCCAGCAGGCTACCGGGACTAAGCTCCTACGAGCAGTACTTC. Protein sequence: CASRLPGLSSYEQYF.

This clone was observed a single time. The same CDR3 can be traced to other DNA sequences in this sample. The chain joins TRBV18 to TRBJ1-2; possibly TRBD1 for D (5 bases). The CDR3 runs to 14 residues. Trimming took 3 bases from V and 1 from J, leaving 9 bases between them. In germline, CDR1 is KGHSH, CDR2 LQKENI. As DNA, the CDR3 is TGTGCCAGCTCACCGGGCAGGGTTAACTATGGCTACACCTTC. It yields the protein CASSPGRVNYGYTF. Combining the CDR3 with reference TRBV18 and TRBJ1-2 gives the whole variable domain NAGVMQNPRHLVRRRGQEARLRCSPMKGHSHVYWYRQLPEEGLKFMVYLQKENIIDESGMPKERFSAEFPKEGPSILRIQQVVRGDSAAYFCASSPGRVNYGYTFGSGTRLTVV.